This T cell receptor beta chain was documented in a study of T-cell reconstitution after alpha-beta-depleted transplantation in children. This clonotype was observed a handful of times. The antigen is not known. Findings and caveats of the study: High day-60 TCRbeta diversity in some patients came from surviving recipient T cells and thymic progenitors. Fresh T-cell production supplied most of the T-cell counts and diversity seen one year after transplant.

Germline V gene data show CDR1 as LGHDT and CDR2 as YNNKEL (reference sequence). J lost 3 bases, V lost 1 base, and 4 bases had no gene match. The CDR3 spans 15 residues. As it was prepared, the TCRbeta library received unique molecular identifiers. Each CDR3 protein gets one entry after TCRdb re-called the PCR reads with MiXCR. Among roughly 670,000 distinct CDR3 sequences listed, less than 15% were seen once. The sequence derives from a girl aged 2 to 9 with congenital amegakaryocytic thrombocytopenia, due to receive a stem cell transplant. The sample here was PBMCs, taken before TCRalphabeta/CD19-depleted stem cell transplant. The genes are TRBV3-1 and TRBJ2-3; TRBD2 aligns across 7 bases. The CDR3, as DNA: TGTGCCAGCAGCCAAGGAGAGCGGGATACAGATACGCAGTATTTT. It codes for CASSQGERDTDTQYF.